This TCR beta chain comes out of a study of cytomegalovirus exposure and HLA in healthy donors. To note about this clone: Its antigen is undetermined.

Study-wide results and caveats: In a later analysis, TCR beta V- and J-gene trimming showed a link to a missense DCLRE1C variant.

The CDR3 is made up of 16 amino acids. V shed 5 bases, J shed 0 bases, and the junction held 6 bases outside the gene matches. Germline lookup yields CDR1 KGHSH and CDR2 LQKENI. The PCR used 60 Vbeta and 13 Jbeta primers. TCRdb's table, derived via immunoSEQ multiplex PCR, lists solely in-frame clones and lacks some. Among some 100,000 clones, about 79% were seen once, and the ten largest hold approximately 1.9%. V and J are TRBV18 and TRBJ2-3, with 9 bases that match TRBD2. Material: PBMCs. The sequence came from a human donor in good health. The CDR3, as DNA: TGTGCCAGCTCAACTAGTACTAGCGGGAGCACAGATACGCAGTATTTT. The encoded protein is CASSTSTSGSTDTQYF. The full variable domain, with the rest looked up from reference TRBV18 and TRBJ2-3, is NAGVMQNPRHLVRRRGQEARLRCSPMKGHSHVYWYRQLPEEGLKFMVYLQKENIIDESGMPKERFSAEFPKEGPSILRIQQVVRGDSAAYFCASSTSTSGSTDTQYFGPGTRLTVL.